These 12 T cell receptor beta chains originate from one sample sequenced in a study of vaccination effects on CD4 cells after COVID-19. No antigen is known for these receptors. Expansion with viral peptide pools was applied to antigen-specific CD4+ T cells by the ViraFEST assay prior to sequencing. Once cultured for 10 days, the cells underwent separation to obtain CD4+ T cells. Prior SARS-CoV-2 infection was absent in the vaccine recipients, as shown by negative nucleocapsid antibodies. Generated by immunoSEQ multiplex PCR, the TCRdb table keeps only in-frame clones and is missing some. The data show about 73,000 clones, around 79% seen once. This material consisted of CD4+ T cells from PBMCs cultured with SARS-CoV-2 spike peptides, taken before COVID-19 vaccination. These receptors originate from a human donor who received a COVID-19 vaccine.

This clone was seen a few times. The chain recombines TRBV5-1 with TRBJ1-3; D is ambiguous. Germline loops: CDR1 SGHRS, CDR2 YFSETQ. Between the trimmed V and J ends, which lost 1 base and 0 bases, there was a span of 8 bases. There are 15 residues in the CDR3. CDR3 DNA: TGCGCCAGCAGCTTGTACGGACTCTCTGGAAACACCATATATTTT. This sequence encodes CASSLYGLSGNTIYF.

The chain employs TRBV9 and TRBJ2-5; 14 positions agree with TRBD2. Trimming took 4 bases from V and 4 from J; bases not matched to a gene: 6. Germline loops: CDR1 SGDLS, CDR2 YYNGEE. The CDR3 covers 16 residues. For the CDR3, the DNA is TGTGCCAGCAGCAGACTAGCGGGGGGGGTTGGAGAGACCCAGTACTTC. Encoded protein: CASSRLAGGVGETQYF.

The genes are TRBV29-1 and TRBJ1-2; no definite D call. Germline V gives CDR1 SQVTM, CDR2 ANQGSEA. This CDR3 has 12 amino acids. Trimming removed 6 bases at V and 3 bases at J, with 11 bases between. The CDR3 loop reads CSVGRSYYGYTF. CDR3 nucleotide sequence: TGCAGCGTCGGACGGAGCTACTATGGCTACACCTTC. The full variable domain, completed using reference TRBV29-1 and TRBJ1-2, is SAVISQKPSRDICQRGTSLTIQCQVDSQVTMMFWYRQQPGQSLTLIATANQGSEATYESGFVIDKFPISRPNLTFSTLTVSNMSPEDSSIYLCSVGRSYYGYTFGSGTRLTVV.

This chain connects TRBV5-1 to TRBJ2-1; 7 positions match TRBD2. The CDR3 runs 15 residues. Germline V lookup: CDR1 SGHRS, CDR2 YFSETQ. V trimming: 4 bases; J trimming: 0 bases; junction bases outside the gene matches: 4. The CDR3 DNA reads as TGCGCCAGCAGCCCCGGGGGGAGCTCCTACAATGAGCAGTTCTTC. It codes for CASSPGGSSYNEQFF.

V usage is TRBV18 and J usage is TRBJ1-3; 9 bases line up with TRBD1. V was clipped by 4 bases and J by 7 bases; unmatched bases: 8. There are 15 residues in the CDR3. The germline V gene has CDR1 KGHSH and CDR2 LQKENI. The CDR3 reads CASSHPTGGNNTIYF. The CDR3 nucleotides are TGTGCCAGCTCACACCCTACAGGGGGCAACAACACCATATATTTT.

This clone was seen once. The genes are TRBV6-4 and TRBJ2-3; TRBD2 agrees at 8 bases. The V gene's germline CDR1 is MRHNA and CDR2 SNTAGT. The ends lost 0 bases at V and 9 bases at J; junction bases unmatched: 11. This CDR3 comprises 16 residues. CDR3 DNA sequence: TGTGCCAGCAGTGACTCGCGGGAAGCGGGGGTCTTGACGCAGTATTTT. Its translation: CASSDSREAGVLTQYF.

V usage is TRBV6-5 and J usage is TRBJ2-5; possible D gene TRBD2, 5 bases. Germline CDR1 MNHEY, CDR2 SVGAGI. The CDR3 has 15 residues. Trimming removed 5 bases at V and 1 base at J, with 14 bases between. Written as DNA, the CDR3 is TGTGCCAGCAGTATGACTGGACTGGGCCAAGAGACCCAGTACTTC. As protein: CASSMTGLGQETQYF.

The CDR3 loop reads CSVHDMNTGELFF. CDR3 nucleotides: TGCAGCGTCCACGACATGAACACCGGGGAGCTGTTTTTT. V usage is TRBV29-1 and J usage is TRBJ2-2; D gene uncertain. Trimming took 6 bases from V and 1 from J, leaving 9 bases between them. The germline V gene has CDR1 SQVTM and CDR2 ANQGSEA. This CDR3 comprises 13 residues.

The V and J genes are TRBV6-5 and TRBJ1-3; D might be TRBD1 (5 bases). The length of the CDR3 is 14 residues. Deletions cut 6 bases from V and 0 bases from J, with 9 bases between. The germline V gene has CDR1 MNHEY and CDR2 SVGAGI. The CDR3 DNA is TGTGCCAGCAGAGGAGACAGCTCTGGAAACACCATATATTTT. Residues: CASRGDSSGNTIYF.

This clone has a single count. The V and J genes are TRBV25-1 and TRBJ1-2; 8 bases align to TRBD1. V lost 6 bases to trimming and J lost 6 bases; unmatched junction nucleotides: 6. The CDR3 loop spans 13 amino acids. Germline-derived CDR1 and CDR2 are MGHDK and SYGVNS. This CDR3 is CASSSTGQDGYTF. The CDR3 DNA sequence: TGTGCCAGCAGCTCGACGGGACAGGATGGCTACACCTTC.

Comments on this clone: At the DNA level, this CDR3 is encoded by other sequences in the same sample as well. The gene calls are TRBV9 and TRBJ2-5; 9 positions match TRBD2. CDR3 length equals 14 residues. CDR1 is SGDLS and CDR2 is YYNGEE in the germline V gene. V dropped 0 bases and J dropped 5; count of bases not matched to a gene: 2. The CDR3 here is CASSVDAGGETQYF. In DNA form, the CDR3 reads TGTGCCAGCAGCGTAGATGCGGGGGGGGAGACCCAGTACTTC.

CDR3 residues: CASSQGWGSRIETQYF. The CDR3 DNA reads TGCGCCAGCAGCCAAGGGTGGGGATCCCGTATAGAGACCCAGTACTTC. The rearrangement joins TRBV4-1 to TRBJ2-5; D is unresolved. V lost 1 base to trimming and J lost 4 bases, with 16 bases between them. CDR3 size: 16 residues. Germline-derived CDR1 and CDR2 are MGHRA and YSYEKL.